These 12 T cell receptor beta chains were all obtained from the same sample, sequenced in a study of blood T cell repertoires in COVID-19. Sequencing used immunoSEQ multiplex PCR; TCRdb keeps in-frame clones, though not all of them. The sample carries over 600,000 clones, 70% to 90% recorded once. The sample was peripheral blood. These receptors all come from a young woman with acute or convalescent COVID-19.

The chain couples TRBV3-1 (or the pseudogene TRBV3-2) to TRBJ1-2; no clear D gene. Trimming left V 0 bases short and J 2 bases short, with 16 bases between. Germline CDR1 and CDR2: LGHDT and YNNKEL (reference sequence). This CDR3 is built from 17 residues. The CDR3 DNA sequence: TGTGCCAGCAGCCAAGAACTTTCCGTTGGTACCAACTATGGCTACACCTTC. Translation gives CASSQELSVGTNYGYTF.

As for this clone: The sample holds other DNA sequences that translate to the same CDR3. The J gene is TRBJ2-7, the V gene TRBV11-2, with unresolved D. The germline gives CDR1 SGHAT, CDR2 FQNNGV. The CDR3 runs to 11 residues. The V gene lost 7 bases and the J gene lost 0 bases, with 4 bases spanning the gap. The DNA of the CDR3 is TGTGCCAGCACGAGCTCCTACGAGCAGTACTTC. This sequence encodes CASTSSYEQYF.

The CDR3, as DNA: TGTGCCACCAGTGGCGGGGGGGCAACCGGGGAGCTGTTTTTT. It codes for CATSGGGATGELFF. The rearrangement links TRBV24-1 to TRBJ2-2, with 9 bases matching TRBD2. In germline, CDR1 is KGHDR, CDR2 SFDVKD. This CDR3 has 14 amino acids. The J segment lost 5 bases and the V segment lost 5 bases, leaving 2 bases of the junction unmatched.

The chain combines TRBV2 with TRBJ2-3, with TRBD2 matching over 14 bases. From germline, CDR1 is SNHLY and CDR2 FYNNEI. The CDR3 loop spans 13 amino acids. The V and J ends lost 6 bases and 9 bases, in that order; junction bases with no gene match: 2. This CDR3 reads CASRRTSGGTQYF. The CDR3 DNA follows: TGTGCCAGCAGAAGGACTAGCGGGGGGACGCAGTATTTT.

The CDR3 sequence is CASSAGTPSGADTQYF. Here the CDR3 DNA reads TGTGCCAGCAGCGCCGGGACTCCATCAGGTGCAGATACGCAGTATTTT. The J gene is TRBJ2-3, the V gene TRBV2; a weak D match, TRBD2 (6 bases). Trimming took off 6 bases at V and 4 bases at J, with 20 bases between the two ends. There are 16 residues in the CDR3. Germline assignment: CDR1 SNHLY and CDR2 FYNNEI.

The chain has TRBV4-1 and TRBJ2-7, with 7 bases lining up with TRBD1. This CDR3 has 14 residues. Losses at the gene ends were 6 bases for V and 5 bases for J; bases not matched to a gene: 10. CDR1 is MGHRA, CDR2 YSYEKL, per germline. The CDR3 here is CASRPGQGGDEQYF. The CDR3 coding sequence is TGCGCCAGCAGACCCGGGCAAGGGGGCGACGAGCAGTACTTC.

The V gene is TRBV27, the J gene TRBJ1-2; D is uncertain. V gave up 8 bases and J gave up 6 bases, with 13 bases separating them. There are 12 residues in the CDR3. Germline V lookup: CDR1 MNHEY, CDR2 SMNVEV (reference sequence). The CDR3 DNA is TGTGCCAGCCTCGGCCACGGGGATGGCTACACCTTC. Residues: CASLGHGDGYTF.

This clone is a singleton in its sample. The rearrangement joins TRBV20-1 to TRBJ1-2; TRBD1 matches at 7 bases. This CDR3 has 11 amino acids. CDR1 is DFQATT and CDR2 is SNEGSKA in the germline V gene (reference sequence). CDR3 sequence: CSAGGLAGYTF. In DNA, the CDR3 is TGCAGCGCAGGGGGGTTGGCGGGCTACACCTTC.

The chain has TRBV6-5 and TRBJ2-7; TRBD1 might be the D (6 bases). Looked up from germline, CDR1 is MNHEY and CDR2 is SVGAGI. V dropped 3 bases and J dropped 0 bases, with 12 bases sitting between them. The CDR3 has 15 amino acids. In DNA, the CDR3 is TGTGCCAGCAGTTATCGACAGGATAGCTCCTACGAGCAGTACTTC. Residues: CASSYRQDSSYEQYF.

This clone has only one observation. The genes are TRBV5-6 and TRBJ1-2; the match to TRBD1 covers 7 bases. Germline V lookup: CDR1 SGHDT, CDR2 YYEEEE. The CDR3 has 14 residues. The ends lost 5 bases at V and 3 bases at J; junction bases unmatched: 7. CDR3 loop: CASRQRQGHYGYTF. DNA for the CDR3: TGTGCCAGCAGGCAAAGACAGGGCCACTATGGCTACACCTTC. The full variable domain, rest sourced from reference TRBV5-6 and TRBJ1-2, is DAGVTQSPTHLIKTRGQQVTLRCSPKSGHDTVSWYQQALGQGPQFIFQYYEEEERQRGNFPDRFSGHQFPNYSSELNVNALLLGDSALYLCASRQRQGHYGYTFGSGTRLTVV.

V gene TRBV7-6 combines with J gene TRBJ2-3; the match to TRBD1 covers 9 bases. The CDR3 is 16 residues long. Germline values: CDR1 SGHVS, CDR2 FNYEAQ. Losses at the gene ends were 5 bases for V and 3 bases for J; bases not matched to a gene: 9. CDR3 nucleotides: TGTGCCAGCAGCGAAACACAGGGGGCATGGACAGATACGCAGTATTTT. Residues: CASSETQGAWTDTQYF. Full variable domain (remainder filled in from reference TRBV7-6 and TRBJ2-3): GAGVSQSPRYKVTKRGQDVALRCDPISGHVSLYWYRQALGQGPEFLTYFNYEAQQDKSGLPNDRFSAERPEGSISTLTIQRTEQRDSAMYRCASSETQGAWTDTQYFGPGTRLTVL.

J is TRBJ1-1 and V is TRBV30; D is unresolved. The CDR3 consists of 13 residues. The germline CDR1 and CDR2 sequences are GTSNPN and SVGIG (reference sequence). Trimming took off 0 bases at V and 2 bases at J, with 7 bases between the two ends. CDR3 sequence (DNA): TGTGCCTGGAGTGTACAAGTTAACACTGAAGCTTTCTTT. Translated, it gives CAWSVQVNTEAFF.